The present T cell receptor (beta chain) was sequenced within a study of Ad26.COV2.S vaccination and SARS-CoV-2 variants (dated by TCRdb to the early 2020s). Background on the whole study: Vaccine-arm donors were drawn from COV1001, a multicentre, randomized, double-blind, placebo-controlled phase I-IIa trial of Ad26.COV2.S in healthy adults. Ad26.COV2.S was administered intramuscularly at 5 x 10^10 or 1 x 10^11 viral particles, either as a single shot or as two shots given 56 days apart. TCRbeta repertoire sequencing served as the tool for gauging how specific and how broad the SARS-CoV-2-reactive T cell receptors were following Ad26.COV2.S vaccination. A total of around 32 samples were included in the TCR-sequenced set, comprising roughly 19 Ad26.COV2.S vaccine recipients, 5 placebo recipients and 8 SARS-CoV-2 convalescent individuals. Trial participants were randomized into five groups of five, in which low-dose or high-dose Ad26.COV2.S was given once or twice, or placebo was given on both occasions. Investigators did not know the trial group allocation while performing experiments and assessing outcomes. Study-level results and caveats: Substantial breadth of spike-specific CD8+ and CD4+ T cell responses was reported after vaccination. The study was not powered for comparison of responses between vaccine doses or regimens. Non-spike TCR breadth was comparable between vaccine and placebo recipients, consistent with the vaccine containing only spike. Compared with placebo recipients, Ad26.COV2.S recipients showed higher spike-specific TCR breadth (P = 0.0014). The authors noted that the TCR breadth and depth analyses may have underestimated total T cell responses.

Trimmed from V: 2 bases; trimmed from J: 7 bases; junction bases lacking a gene match: 5. The CDR3, from cysteine to phenylalanine, totals 15 residues. Only CDR3 DNA remains: 45 bases, in frame from the first base. As encoded in the germline V gene (reference sequence), CDR1 is LGHDT while CDR2 is YNNKEL. Concerning this clone: Its antigen remains undetermined. The record has no base qualities; no much larger clone is one base away.

The immunoSEQ Assay was the method used to sequence TCRbeta CDR3 regions. After extraction, genomic DNA underwent amplification by bias-controlled multiplex PCR, followed by high-throughput sequencing. From the authors' description of their analysis: To quantify the absolute abundance of each unique TCRbeta CDR3 region, sequences were collapsed and filtered. Usable DNA was measured by amplifying reference genes present in all nucleated cells, and TCRbeta template counts were normalized to that usable DNA to estimate T cell fraction. Repertoire TCRs were annotated as SARS-CoV-2-specific when V gene, CDR3 amino acid sequence and J gene were exactly matched to a known reactive TCR set. The reference SARS-CoV-2 TCR set came from MIRA and was filtered for enrichment in COVID-19-positive ImmuneCODE repertoires, removing public or cross-reactive TCRs. Based on the MIRA antigens, annotated TCRs were further analysed at the level of specific ORF or position within ORF. Depth was the summed frequency of annotated unique rearrangements, while breadth was defined as annotated unique rearrangements over total unique productive rearrangements. Two-sided Wilcoxon rank-sum tests were applied when comparing TCR breadth between groups. In TCRdb, the immuneACCESS table is reduced to in-frame sequences with V and J assigned. These tables do not hold every clone; where another copy was compared, an unresolved V gene accounts for under half, and the others remain unexplained. From that table come the V and J calls and clone size; the DNA was used to work out D and trimming. The sample table records roughly 450,000 clones; over 75% of these occur just once. Clones ranked in the top ten supply 9% to 15% of the sample.

The sample's treatment or condition label is to be understood as: some 20 received Ad26.COV2.S at low or high dose, single or two shots; roughly five received placebo; per-sample allocation not given. For vaccine and placebo recipients, the sequenced repertoires came from samples collected on day 63 after the first injection. Cohort 1b enrolled roughly 25 adults aged 18-55 years at a single site in Boston, USA, between 29 July and 7 August 2020. Ad26.COV2.S was a replication-incompetent adenovirus type 26 vector that expressed a prefusion-stabilized SARS-CoV-2 spike protein derived from the original Wuhan strain.

Recombination connected TRBV3-1 (or the pseudogene TRBV3-2) to TRBJ2-1, with 10 bases matching TRBD2. The source is a person between 18 and 65 years old who received the Ad26.COV2.S COVID-19 vaccine or a placebo. The sample in question was peripheral blood, obtained in a trial of Ad26.COV2.S vaccine versus placebo. The encoded CDR3 is CASSQSSGRGNEQFF. Here is the DNA: TGTGCCAGCAGCCAATCCAGCGGGAGGGGGAATGAGCAGTTCTTC.